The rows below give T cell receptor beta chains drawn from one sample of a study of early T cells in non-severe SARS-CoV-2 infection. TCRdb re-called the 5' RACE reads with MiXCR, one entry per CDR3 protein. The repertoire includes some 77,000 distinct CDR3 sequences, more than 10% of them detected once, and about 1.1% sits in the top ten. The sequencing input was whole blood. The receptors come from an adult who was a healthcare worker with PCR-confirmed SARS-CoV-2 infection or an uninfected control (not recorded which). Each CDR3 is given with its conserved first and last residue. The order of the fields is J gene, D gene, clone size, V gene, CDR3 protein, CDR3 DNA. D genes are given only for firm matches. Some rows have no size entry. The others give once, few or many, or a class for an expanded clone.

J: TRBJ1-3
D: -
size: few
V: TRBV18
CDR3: CASSPPRGNTIYF
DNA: TGTGCCAGCTCACCACCTCGGGGAAACACCATATATTTT

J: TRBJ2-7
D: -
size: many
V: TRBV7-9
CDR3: CASRSRDHLGEQYF
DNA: TGTGCCAGCAGGTCTAGGGACCACCTTGGGGAGCAGTACTTC

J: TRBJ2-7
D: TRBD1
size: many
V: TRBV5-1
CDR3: CASTLRGQGAREQYF
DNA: TGCGCCAGCACACTCCGCGGACAGGGGGCGCGGGAGCAGTACTTC

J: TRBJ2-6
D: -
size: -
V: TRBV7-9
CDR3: CASSSQQPSGANVLTF
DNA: TGTGCCAGCAGCTCCCAACAACCCTCTGGGGCCAACGTCCTGACTTTC

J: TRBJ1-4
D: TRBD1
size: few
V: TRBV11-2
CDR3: CASSSHTQTGSNEKLFF
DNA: TGTGCCAGCAGCTCACATACTCAGACAGGGAGTAATGAAAAACTGTTTTTT

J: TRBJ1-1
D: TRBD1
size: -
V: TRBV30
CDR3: CAWASGTANTEAFF
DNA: TGTGCCTGGGCGTCCGGGACAGCGAACACTGAAGCTTTCTTT

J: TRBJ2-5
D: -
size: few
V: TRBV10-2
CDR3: CASSYFLGSETQYF
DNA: TGCGCCAGCAGTTACTTTTTAGGGAGTGAGACCCAGTACTTC

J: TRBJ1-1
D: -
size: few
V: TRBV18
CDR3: CASSPEGTEAFF
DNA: TGTGCCAGCTCACCGGAGGGGACTGAAGCTTTCTTT

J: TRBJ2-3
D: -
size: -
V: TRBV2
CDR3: CASIEGPDTQYF
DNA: TGTGCCAGCATCGAGGGGCCAGATACGCAGTATTTT

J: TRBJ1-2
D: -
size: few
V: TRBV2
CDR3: CASTPEGAGWYGYTF
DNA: TGTGCCAGCACCCCCGAGGGAGCAGGATGGTATGGCTACACCTTC

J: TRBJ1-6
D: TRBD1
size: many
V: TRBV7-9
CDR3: CASSRPGGPLHF
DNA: TGTGCCAGCAGCAGGCCAGGGGGGCCCCTCCACTTT

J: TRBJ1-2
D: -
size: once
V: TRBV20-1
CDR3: CSARVSLVGDGYTF
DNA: TGCAGTGCTAGAGTATCCCTTGTGGGGGATGGCTACACCTTC

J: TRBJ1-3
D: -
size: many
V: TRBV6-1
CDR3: CASSTSGTATSFGNTIYF
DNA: TGTGCCAGCAGTACCTCCGGGACCGCCACAAGTTTTGGAAACACCATATATTTT

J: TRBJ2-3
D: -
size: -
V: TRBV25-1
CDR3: CASSIPGITTDTQYF
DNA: TGTGCCAGCAGTATACCCGGGATTACAACAGATACGCAGTATTTT

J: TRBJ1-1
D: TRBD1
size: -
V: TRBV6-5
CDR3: CASSQGQGTEAFF
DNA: TGTGCCAGCAGTCAAGGACAGGGGACTGAAGCTTTCTTT

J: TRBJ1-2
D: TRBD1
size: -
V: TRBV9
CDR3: CASSAPLERTGYGYTF
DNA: TGTGCCAGCAGCGCCCCGCTGGAAAGGACAGGCTATGGCTACACCTTC

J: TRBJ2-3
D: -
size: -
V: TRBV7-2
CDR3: CASKRSTDTQYF
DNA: TGTGCCAGCAAACGCAGCACAGATACGCAGTATTTT

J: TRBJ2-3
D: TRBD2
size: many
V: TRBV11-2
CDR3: CASSVGTSPRGDTQYF
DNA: TGTGCCAGCAGCGTAGGGACTAGCCCAAGGGGCGATACGCAGTATTTT

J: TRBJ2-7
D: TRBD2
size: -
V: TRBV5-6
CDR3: CASSPPGLAVSYEQYF
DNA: TGTGCCAGCAGCCCACCGGGACTAGCGGTCTCCTACGAGCAGTACTTC

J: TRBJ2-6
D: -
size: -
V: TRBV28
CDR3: CASSPPRSGANVLTF
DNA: TGTGCCAGCAGTCCGCCCCGATCTGGGGCCAACGTCCTGACTTTC

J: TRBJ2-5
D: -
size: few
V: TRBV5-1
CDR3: CASSSAPGAGQETQYF
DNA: TGCGCCAGCAGCTCCGCGCCTGGGGCAGGCCAAGAGACCCAGTACTTC

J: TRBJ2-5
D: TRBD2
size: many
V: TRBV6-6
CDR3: CASRQDAGAQYF
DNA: TGTGCCAGCAGGCAAGACGCGGGGGCCCAGTACTTC

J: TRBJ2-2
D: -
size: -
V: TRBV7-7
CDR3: CASSLTRTGELFF
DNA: TGTGCCAGCAGCTTAACCCGGACCGGGGAGCTGTTTTTT

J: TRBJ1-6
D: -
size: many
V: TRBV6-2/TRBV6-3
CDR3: CASSPTGGGFSYNSPLHF
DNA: TGTGCCAGCAGTCCTACCGGAGGGGGATTCTCCTATAATTCACCCCTCCACTTT

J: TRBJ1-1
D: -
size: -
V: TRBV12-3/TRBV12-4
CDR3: CASSPRHDEAFF
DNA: TGTGCCAGCAGCCCCCGTCATGATGAAGCTTTCTTT

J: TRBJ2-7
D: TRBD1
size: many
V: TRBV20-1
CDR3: CSASVGQGIYEQYF
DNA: TGCAGTGCTAGTGTAGGACAGGGGATATACGAGCAGTACTTC

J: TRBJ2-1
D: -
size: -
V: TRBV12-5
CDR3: CASGLVDEQFF
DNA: TGTGCTAGTGGTTTGGTAGACGAGCAGTTCTTC

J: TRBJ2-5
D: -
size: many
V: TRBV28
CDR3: CASSWVGAQETQYF
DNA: TGTGCCAGCAGTTGGGTCGGAGCCCAAGAGACCCAGTACTTC

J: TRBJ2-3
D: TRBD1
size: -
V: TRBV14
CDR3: CASSPDRLDTDTQYF
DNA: TGTGCCAGCAGCCCGGACAGGCTAGACACAGATACGCAGTATTTT

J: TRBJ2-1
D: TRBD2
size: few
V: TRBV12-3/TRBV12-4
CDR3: CASSLRPAGGPYNEQFF
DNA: TGTGCCAGCAGTTTACGCCCAGCGGGAGGCCCCTACAATGAGCAGTTCTTC